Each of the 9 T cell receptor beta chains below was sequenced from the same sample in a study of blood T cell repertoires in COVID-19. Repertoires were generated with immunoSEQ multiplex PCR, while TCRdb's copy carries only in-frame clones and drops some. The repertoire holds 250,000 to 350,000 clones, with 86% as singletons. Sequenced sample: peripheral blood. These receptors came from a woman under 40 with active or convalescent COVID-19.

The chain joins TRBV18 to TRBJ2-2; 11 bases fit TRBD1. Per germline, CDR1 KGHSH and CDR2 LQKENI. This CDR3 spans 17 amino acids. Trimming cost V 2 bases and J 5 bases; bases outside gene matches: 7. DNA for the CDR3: TGTGCCAGCTCACCAAGGACAGGGGGCAGCGGGACCGGGGAGCTGTTTTTT. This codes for CASSPRTGGSGTGELFF.

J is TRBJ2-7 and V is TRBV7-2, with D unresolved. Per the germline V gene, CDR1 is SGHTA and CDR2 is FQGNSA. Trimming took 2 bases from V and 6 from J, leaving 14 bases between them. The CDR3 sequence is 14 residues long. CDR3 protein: CASSLPDIAREQYF. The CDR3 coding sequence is TGTGCCAGCAGCTTACCTGATATAGCTCGCGAGCAGTACTTC.

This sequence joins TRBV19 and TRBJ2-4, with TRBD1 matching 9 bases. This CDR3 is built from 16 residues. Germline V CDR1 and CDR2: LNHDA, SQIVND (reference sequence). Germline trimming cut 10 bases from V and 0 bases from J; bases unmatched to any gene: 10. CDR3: CATTQGQGPAKNIQYF. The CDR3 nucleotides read TGTGCCACTACCCAGGGACAGGGCCCAGCCAAAAACATTCAGTACTTC.

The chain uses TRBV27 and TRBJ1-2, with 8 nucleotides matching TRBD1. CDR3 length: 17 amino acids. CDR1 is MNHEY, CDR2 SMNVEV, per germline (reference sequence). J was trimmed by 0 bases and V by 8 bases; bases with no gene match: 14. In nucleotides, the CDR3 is TGTGCCAGCCGAAAGGGAGGACAGGGCTATCCTAACTATGGCTACACCTTC. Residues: CASRKGGQGYPNYGYTF.

CDR3 sequence: CSASPSGQGGYEQYF. CDR3 sequence (DNA): TGCAGTGCTAGTCCCAGCGGGCAGGGTGGCTACGAGCAGTACTTC. The chain is built from TRBV20-1 and TRBJ2-7; D is perhaps TRBD2 (6 bases). The CDR3 is made up of 15 amino acids. Germline CDR1 reads DFQATT; CDR2 reads SNEGSKA (reference sequence). V was trimmed by 3 bases and J by 3 bases, leaving 18 bases between them.

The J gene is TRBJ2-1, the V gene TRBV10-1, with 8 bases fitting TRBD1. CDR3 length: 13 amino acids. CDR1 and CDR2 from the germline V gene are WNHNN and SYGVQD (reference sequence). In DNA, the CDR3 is TGCGCGCCCGGGGATCACAGGGGGAATGAGCAGTTCTTC. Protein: CAPGDHRGNEQFF.

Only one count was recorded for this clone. The CDR3 reads CASSLTDPQRGAPNLDTQYF. The CDR3 DNA reads as TGCGCCAGCAGCCTCACTGACCCCCAGCGGGGGGCCCCCAATTTGGATACGCAGTATTTT. The V gene is TRBV4-1, the J gene TRBJ2-3; 9 nucleotides match TRBD2. Germline-derived CDR1 and CDR2 are MGHRA and YSYEKL. The CDR3 consists of 20 residues. Unmatched junction bases numbered 23, after V lost 4 bases and J lost 6 bases.

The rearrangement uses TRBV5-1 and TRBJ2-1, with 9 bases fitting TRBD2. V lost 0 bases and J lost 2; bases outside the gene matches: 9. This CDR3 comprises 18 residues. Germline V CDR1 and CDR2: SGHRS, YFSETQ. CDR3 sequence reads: CASSLGLAGHFPYNEQFF. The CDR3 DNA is TGCGCCAGCAGCTTGGGTCTAGCGGGGCACTTCCCCTACAATGAGCAGTTCTTC.

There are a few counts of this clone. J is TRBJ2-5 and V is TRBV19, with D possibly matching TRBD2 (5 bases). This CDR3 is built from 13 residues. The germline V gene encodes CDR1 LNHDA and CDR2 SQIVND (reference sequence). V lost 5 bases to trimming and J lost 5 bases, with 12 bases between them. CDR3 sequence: CASSSGIGETQYF. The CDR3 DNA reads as TGTGCCAGTAGTTCGGGGATAGGGGAGACCCAGTACTTC.